The next 6 T cell receptor beta chains were all read from a single sample in a study of shared clonotypes between healthy human individuals. Produced via immunoSEQ multiplex PCR; TCRdb's table is partial and in-frame only. Found here are about 870,000 clones, 90% to 95% of them singletons; the top ten hold nearly 25%. Naive CD8 cells lacked CD45RO, underwent positive selection for CCR7 and left out terminally differentiated effector memory CD45RA+ cells. Source material: naive CD8+ T cells sorted from blood. Receptors were obtained from a man under 40 in good health.

With respect to this clone: The sample holds other DNA sequences that translate to the same CDR3. CDR3: CASSVGLAGGYEQYF. The CDR3 nucleotides are TGTGCCAGCAGCGTAGGTCTAGCGGGAGGTTACGAGCAGTACTTC. This chain links TRBV9 with TRBJ2-7, with 11 bases lining up with TRBD2. V gave up 0 bases and J gave up 4 bases; unmatched junction bases: 3. Germline values: CDR1 SGDLS, CDR2 YYNGEE. The CDR3 extends over 15 amino acids. The whole variable domain, remainder taken from reference TRBV9 and TRBJ2-7, is DSGVTQTPKHLITATGQRVTLRCSPRSGDLSVYWYQQSLDQGLQFLIQYYNGEERAKGNILERFSAQQFPDLHSELNLSSLELGDSALYFCASSVGLAGGYEQYFGPGTRLTVT.

V and J are TRBV11-2 and TRBJ2-7; possible D gene TRBD2, 6 bases. V was pared by 4 bases and J by 2 bases, with 18 bases between. CDR3 length: 16 amino acids. From germline, CDR1 is SGHAT and CDR2 FQNNGV. CDR3 coding DNA: TGTGCCAGCAGCTCGGGCGTGGGGCGGGGTGCCTACGAGCAGTACTTC. Translated, it gives CASSSGVGRGAYEQYF.

The J gene is TRBJ2-3, the V gene TRBV7-3; D possibly corresponds to TRBD2 (5 bases). The CDR3 contains 14 residues. Trimming pared 6 bases from V and 5 bases from J, leaving 15 bases between. Germline V lookup: CDR1 SGHTA, CDR2 FQGTGA. Here the CDR3 reads CASSSSIREDTQYF. CDR3 nucleotides: TGTGCCAGCAGTTCTTCTATTCGGGAAGATACGCAGTATTTT.

The chain is built from TRBV19 and TRBJ1-1; D might be TRBD1 (6 bases). This CDR3 is built from 14 residues. Trimming pared 9 bases from V and 4 bases from J, leaving 18 bases between. CDR1 is LNHDA, CDR2 SQIVND, per germline (reference sequence). The chain's CDR3 is CASLMDSGATEAFF. The DNA for the CDR3 is TGTGCCAGCCTAATGGACTCGGGGGCCACTGAAGCTTTCTTT.

This clone occurred once. This rearrangement joins TRBV29-1 to TRBJ2-1; unclear D gene. Trimming cost V 3 bases and J 2 bases, with 8 bases left between them. Germline CDR1 SQVTM, CDR2 ANQGSEA. The CDR3 runs 13 residues. The CDR3 spells CSVESEAYNEQFF. CDR3 sequence (DNA): TGCAGCGTTGAGTCCGAGGCCTACAATGAGCAGTTCTTC.

The rearrangement links TRBV11-1 to TRBJ2-7; D might be TRBD2 (5 bases). V lost 5 bases, J lost 7 bases, and 9 bases lay in between. Germline CDR1 and CDR2: SGHAT and FQDESV (reference sequence). The CDR3 is 11 residues long. The CDR3 DNA is TGTGCCAGCAGCCTCTCGGGGGAGCAGTACTTC. It translates to CASSLSGEQYF. The full variable domain, with the rest looked up from reference TRBV11-1 and TRBJ2-7, is EAEVAQSPRYKITEKSQAVAFWCDPISGHATLYWYRQILGQGPELLVQFQDESVVDDSQLPKDRFSAERLKGVDSTLKIQPAELGDSAMYLCASSLSGEQYFGPGTRLTVT.